Following are 29 T cell receptor beta chains from one sample sequenced in a study of shared clonotypes between healthy human individuals. Naivety among CD8 cells was defined by CD45RO negativity and positive CCR7 selection, thereby excluding terminally differentiated effector memory CD45RA+ cells. Data came from immunoSEQ multiplex PCR; TCRdb stores just in-frame clones and leaves some out. The table records about 1.9 million clones, 80% to 95% of them present only once. The sample taken for sequencing was naive CD8+ T cells from PBMCs. The receptors come from a young man in good health. Some clones in this sample may be carry-over from other donors' samples.

The rearrangement joins TRBV2 to TRBJ2-7; TRBD2 aligns across 12 bases. V trimming: 6 bases; J trimming: 4 bases; junction bases outside the gene matches: 16. Germline V gene data show CDR1 as SNHLY and CDR2 as FYNNEI. This CDR3 contains 18 residues. The CDR3 DNA reads as TGTGCCAGCAGGAGAATGGGGACTAGCGGGCCCCGGGGTTACGAGCAGTACTTC. This translates into CASRRMGTSGPRGYEQYF.

The CDR3 nucleotides are TGTGCCAGCAGCTTGGGAGGGCCCTGGGGCGAAAATGAGCAGTTCTTC. Translation gives CASSLGGPWGENEQFF. V and J are TRBV5-6 and TRBJ2-1; D may correspond to TRBD1 or TRBD2 (5 bases each). The germline V gene encodes CDR1 SGHDT and CDR2 YYEEEE. Trimming cost V 0 bases and J 7 bases, with 17 bases left between them. CDR3 length equals 16 residues.

The chain recombines TRBV30 with TRBJ2-7; perhaps TRBD1 as D (5 bases). V lost 5 bases and J lost 7, with 12 bases in between. The CDR3 contains 11 residues. Germline-derived CDR1 and CDR2 are GTSNPN and SVGIG (reference sequence). CDR3 amino acids: CAWGVGAEQYF. The CDR3 bases are TGTGCCTGGGGGGTTGGGGCAGAGCAGTACTTC.

This chain uses TRBV9 with TRBJ2-1; D is possibly TRBD2 (5 bases). Germline V gene data show CDR1 as SGDLS and CDR2 as YYNGEE. V lost 0 bases, J lost 8 bases, and 9 bases lay in between. The CDR3 is 13 amino acids. CDR3 loop: CASSVAWRDEQFF. Written as DNA, the CDR3 is TGTGCCAGCAGCGTAGCTTGGCGGGATGAGCAGTTCTTC.

The V gene is TRBV5-1, the J gene TRBJ2-5, with TRBD2 identical over 8 bases. V shed 2 bases and J 6 bases; nucleotides not matched to a gene: 15. This CDR3 comprises 17 residues. Germline V CDR1 and CDR2: SGHRS, YFSETQ. CDR3 nucleotide sequence: TGCGCCAGCAGCTTAAACCCCGCCGCGGGAGGACCGCAGACCCAGTACTTC. Translated: CASSLNPAAGGPQTQYF.

The chain is built from TRBV9 and TRBJ2-3, with D tentatively TRBD2 (6 bases). The CDR3 consists of 15 residues. CDR1 is SGDLS, CDR2 YYNGEE, per germline. V lost 4 bases to trimming and J lost 2 bases, with 14 bases between them. The CDR3, as DNA: TGTGCCAGCAGCACCTCTAGCGTACACACAGATACGCAGTATTTT. As protein: CASSTSSVHTDTQYF.

The chain couples TRBV27 to TRBJ2-5, with a tentative D call TRBD1 (6 bases). In germline, CDR1 is MNHEY, CDR2 SMNVEV (reference sequence). The CDR3 extends over 14 amino acids. With 1 base removed from V and 3 bases from J, the gap between germline ends came to 9 bases. The CDR3 bases are TGTGCCAGCAGTTTATACAGGGCTGAAGAGACCCAGTACTTC. Translated, it gives CASSLYRAEETQYF.

The chain links TRBV9 to TRBJ1-2; D might be TRBD1 (6 bases). Trimming took off 4 bases at V and 7 bases at J, with 20 bases between the two ends. CDR1 is SGDLS, CDR2 YYNGEE, per germline. The CDR3 sequence is 15 residues long. The CDR3 reads CASSQTGYYFSGYTF. The CDR3, as DNA: TGTGCCAGCAGCCAGACAGGATACTACTTTAGTGGCTACACCTTC.

The chain recombines TRBV7-9 with TRBJ2-5, with TRBD2 identical over 15 bases. V was pared by 5 bases and J by 4 bases, with 11 bases of the junction left unmatched. The CDR3 contains 18 residues. Germline V gene sequence: CDR1 SEHNR, CDR2 FQNEAQ (reference sequence). The CDR3 nucleotides read TGTGCCAGCAGCCCCGGACTAGCGGGAGGGCCCTCGGGAGAGACCCAGTACTTC. It specifies CASSPGLAGGPSGETQYF.

The chain is built from TRBV19 and TRBJ1-2, with D unclear. This CDR3 has 15 amino acids. V lost 3 bases, J lost 5 bases, and 16 bases lay in between. Germline values: CDR1 LNHDA, CDR2 SQIVND (reference sequence). In DNA form, the CDR3 reads TGTGCCAGTAGTATTCTGTCAGGCCAACCGTATGGCTACACCTTC. Its protein product is CASSILSGQPYGYTF.

This chain links TRBV28 with TRBJ1-1, with D maybe TRBD1 (5 bases). The CDR3 runs to 11 residues. CDR1 and CDR2 (germline): MDHEN, SYDVKM. This CDR3 is CSTGEGAEAFF. The CDR3 DNA reads as TGTTCTACAGGAGAAGGCGCTGAAGCTTTCTTT.

As for this clone: At the DNA level, this CDR3 is encoded by other sequences in the same sample as well. CDR3 region: CASSLGGPPYNEQFF. The CDR3 DNA reads as TGTGCCAGCAGCTTAGGAGGGCCCCCTTACAATGAGCAGTTCTTC. The V gene is TRBV7-9, the J gene TRBJ2-1, with TRBD2 as a possible D gene (5 bases). Trimming took off 1 base at V and 4 bases at J, with 11 bases between the two ends. The CDR3 sequence is 15 residues long. From germline, CDR1 is SEHNR and CDR2 FQNEAQ (reference sequence).

This chain connects TRBV15 to TRBJ1-2; 8 bases line up with TRBD1. This CDR3 has 16 residues. The junction had 11 bases not matched to a gene; V was cut back by 4 bases and J by 4 bases. Germline CDR1 LNHNV, CDR2 YYDKDF (reference sequence). CDR3 region: CATSTLLGTGSYGYTF. The CDR3 DNA follows: TGTGCCACCAGCACACTCCTGGGGACAGGAAGCTATGGCTACACCTTC.

The rearrangement joins TRBV9 to TRBJ2-4; tentatively, D is TRBD1 (6 bases). Germline values: CDR1 SGDLS, CDR2 YYNGEE. Trimming cost V 3 bases and J 6 bases, with 13 bases left between them. The CDR3 covers 14 residues. The CDR3 sequence: CASSAQGGANIQYF. The DNA for the CDR3 is TGTGCCAGCAGCGCACAGGGTGGGGCAAACATTCAGTACTTC.

J is TRBJ2-7 and V is TRBV28; tentatively, D is TRBD1 (5 bases). V gave up 2 bases and J gave up 2 bases, with 13 bases separating them. Germline values: CDR1 MDHEN, CDR2 SYDVKM. The CDR3 extends over 15 amino acids. CDR3 sequence reads: CASSLGPGPAYEQYF. The CDR3 DNA sequence: TGTGCCAGCAGTTTAGGTCCAGGGCCAGCCTACGAGCAGTACTTC.

This sequence joins TRBV4-3 and TRBJ2-1; 8 bases are shared with TRBD1. This CDR3 has 15 amino acids. Germline CDR1 reads LGHNA; CDR2 reads YSLEER. J was trimmed by 6 bases and V by 3 bases; bases with no gene match: 7. The CDR3 coding sequence is TGCGCCAGCAGCCAGGGGCAACAGGGGGGCAATGAGCAGTTCTTC. It is translated as CASSQGQQGGNEQFF.

The genes are TRBV5-1 and TRBJ2-7; perhaps TRBD1 as D (5 bases). V was trimmed by 0 bases and J by 2 bases, leaving 15 bases between them. The CDR3 sequence is 16 residues long. The germline gives CDR1 SGHRS, CDR2 YFSETQ. In DNA form, the CDR3 reads TGCGCCAGCAGCTTGGTTCAGGGTATGGTAACCTACGAGCAGTACTTC. Protein sequence: CASSLVQGMVTYEQYF.

This sequence joins TRBV2 and TRBJ1-5, with TRBD1 as a possible D gene (6 bases). The CDR3 loop spans 13 amino acids. The V end lost 6 bases, the J end lost 6 bases, and 12 bases lay between the germline ends. CDR1 and CDR2 (germline): SNHLY, FYNNEI. The CDR3 reads CASRWTDSQPQHF. CDR3 nucleotide sequence: TGTGCCAGCAGATGGACAGATAGTCAGCCCCAGCATTTT. Full variable domain (outside the CDR3, taken from reference TRBV2 and TRBJ1-5): EPEVTQTPSHQVTQMGQEVILRCVPISNHLYFYWYRQILGQKVEFLVSFYNNEISEKSEIFDDQFSVERPDGSNFTLKIRSTKLEDSAMYFCASRWTDSQPQHFGDGTRLSIL.

This clone was detected only once. The chain joins TRBV5-8 to TRBJ1-1; maybe TRBD1 (5 bases). This CDR3 is 15 amino acids long. Germline CDR1 SGHTS, CDR2 YDEGEE. V gave up 1 base and J gave up 3 bases, with 13 bases separating them. CDR3 region: CASSLILSTDTEAFF. CDR3 nucleotides: TGTGCCAGCAGCTTGATCCTCTCGACAGACACTGAAGCTTTCTTT. The variable domain in full, with the rest retrieved from reference TRBV5-8 and TRBJ1-1, is EAGVTQSPTHLIKTRGQQATLRCSPISGHTSVYWYQQALGLGLQFLLWYDEGEERNRGNFPPRFSGRQFPNYSSELNVNALELEDSALYLCASSLILSTDTEAFFGQGTRLTVV.

This chain links TRBV28 with TRBJ1-2, with D unclear. V was clipped by 3 bases and J by 0 bases, with 14 bases between them. CDR1 and CDR2 (germline): MDHEN, SYDVKM. This CDR3 comprises 16 residues. CDR3 amino acids: CASSFRSLTPNYGYTF. CDR3 bases: TGTGCCAGCAGTTTCCGGTCTCTTACCCCTAACTATGGCTACACCTTC.

The gene calls are TRBV28 and TRBJ2-5; D remains ambiguous. The DNA end is more similar to TRBJ2-7, so the J call may be wrong. The germline gives CDR1 MDHEN, CDR2 SYDVKM. The CDR3 is 15 amino acids. CDR3 in amino acids: CASSLSPRSSYEQYF. DNA of the CDR3: TGTGCCAGCAGTTTAAGTCCCCGAAGCTCCTACGAGCAGTACTTC.

The chain recombines TRBV11-2 with TRBJ2-7; 12 bases fit TRBD1. Looked up from germline, CDR1 is SGHAT and CDR2 is FQNNGV. This CDR3 contains 16 residues. V lost 2 bases, J lost 4 bases, and 6 bases stayed unmatched. The CDR3 nucleotides read TGTGCCAGCAGCTTAACCTGGGACAGGGGGCCATACGAGCAGTACTTC. It encodes CASSLTWDRGPYEQYF.

This clone occurred once. This chain uses TRBV5-5 with TRBJ2-7; 7 bases map to TRBD2. The V gene end was trimmed by 3 bases and the J gene end by 3 bases; junction bases not matched to a gene: 6. This CDR3 contains 14 residues. Germline-derived CDR1 and CDR2 are SGHKS and YYEKEE (reference sequence). The CDR3, as DNA: TGTGCCAGCAGCTCCGGGGCTAGCGGCTACGAGCAGTACTTC. The encoded protein is CASSSGASGYEQYF.

As concerns this clone: Other nucleotide sequences from this sample produce the same CDR3. The rearrangement links TRBV7-2 to TRBJ2-2; D gene unclear. The V end lost 2 bases, the J end lost 6 bases, and 7 bases lay between the germline ends. In germline, CDR1 is SGHTA, CDR2 FQGNSA. CDR3 length: 13 residues. The CDR3 DNA reads as TGTGCCAGCAGCTTATTGGGCGCCGGGGAGCTGTTTTTT. Translated: CASSLLGAGELFF.

The chain has TRBV4-3 and TRBJ2-4; 8 nucleotides agree with TRBD1. Germline V lookup: CDR1 LGHNA, CDR2 YSLEER. There are 18 residues in the CDR3. Trimming took 0 bases from V and 7 from J; bases not matched to a gene: 14. CDR3: CASSQDYGAWGDRNIQYF. CDR3 in DNA: TGCGCCAGCAGCCAAGATTACGGGGCCTGGGGGGACAGGAACATTCAGTACTTC.

The rearrangement joins TRBV6-5 to TRBJ2-1; 8 bases are a match to TRBD2. This CDR3 is 15 amino acids long. V trimming: 5 bases; J trimming: 3 bases; junction bases outside the gene matches: 6. Germline CDR1 and CDR2: MNHEY and SVGAGI. In nucleotides, the CDR3 is TGTGCCAGCAGTCCAGCGGGAGAGGGCTACAATGAGCAGTTCTTC. Its translation is CASSPAGEGYNEQFF.

This sequence joins TRBV29-1 and TRBJ2-3, with 16 bases matching TRBD2. The CDR3 has 16 amino acids. Germline loops: CDR1 SQVTM, CDR2 ANQGSEA. V was clipped by 3 bases and J by 0 bases; unmatched bases: 0. The CDR3 loop is CSVEGLAGGSTDTQYF. CDR3 bases: TGCAGCGTTGAGGGACTAGCGGGAGGGAGCACAGATACGCAGTATTTT.

The chain couples TRBV27 to TRBJ1-5, with 8 bases fitting TRBD1. CDR1 MNHEY and CDR2 SMNVEV come from the germline V gene (reference sequence). CDR3 length equals 15 residues. V dropped 4 bases and J dropped 7; count of bases not matched to a gene: 9. The CDR3 here is CASSSDRGSGQPQHF. CDR3 nucleotides: TGTGCCAGCAGTTCCGACAGGGGTTCGGGACAGCCCCAGCATTTT.

The chain uses TRBV7-3 and TRBJ2-1; D perhaps matches TRBD1 (6 bases). Trimming took off 5 bases at V and 4 bases at J, with 18 bases between the two ends. Germline CDR1 reads SGHTA; CDR2 reads FQGTGA. The CDR3 extends over 16 amino acids. CDR3 in DNA: TGTGCCAGCAGCCCCATTAGGGACACGCCGTACAATGAGCAGTTCTTC. Protein sequence: CASSPIRDTPYNEQFF.